This TCR beta chain was identified during a study of CD8+CD57+ T cells in acquired aplastic anemia (dated by TCRdb to the late 2010s). Describing the broader study: A mean of approximately 3 ug of DNA, ranging from roughly 0.18 to 30 ug, was extracted from sorted CD4+ and CD8+ cells. CD8+CD57+ expansion was defined as frequency above the mean frequency observed in healthy subjects. Overall results and qualifications from the work: Although roughly 29 CD8+ CDR3 sequences were shared by patients and controls, these sequences appeared highly expressed in patients and within the immunodominant clones of patients. No significant difference in CD8+ Simpson's diversity was found between patients and healthy controls (P=0.060).

Profiling of TCR beta VDJ combinations and CDR3 sequences used genomic DNA as the template. An Illumina HiSeq 2000 was the platform used for TCR repertoire sequencing. In the source study's methods: TRBV/TRBJ rearrangement plots, CDR3 size and DJ length profiles, and Simpson's diversity index were used to evaluate the repertoires. The most abundant DNA sequence in the deep sequencing data was defined as the immunodominant clone. CDR3 amino acid sequences were screened for sharing across subjects and were compared with published repertoires and the VDJdb database. TCRdb itself trimmed the public reads at Q25 with fastp, ran MiXCR and retained productive beta chains. Every distinct CDR3 protein forms one entry, paired with its most common genes and DNA. TCRdb assigned the V and J calls; the authors' analysis was not used. The sample table holds 130,000 or so distinct CDR3 sequences, of which 45% to 60% were seen once. The biggest ten clones account for about 31% of the sample.

In the case of this clonotype: Its antigen remains unidentified. Qualities for individual bases were not recorded, and no much larger clone is one base off.

Expansion of CD8+CD57+ cells had been shown by flow cytometry in the patients chosen for sequencing. All patients had severe acquired aplastic anemia diagnosed by International Study of Aplastic Anemia and Agranulocytosis and Camitta criteria. Patients had received no therapy at the time of blood sampling. In this study, sorted CD4+ and CD8+ T cells from the blood of healthy subjects and of severe aplastic anemia patients had their TCR repertoires deep-sequenced. Patients were enrolled under clinicaltrials.gov protocols 00001620, 01623167, 00001397, 00071045, 00081523 and 00961064 in the USA. Ficoll-Paque density gradient centrifugation was used to isolate peripheral blood mononuclear cells. Before DNA extraction, CD4+ and CD8+ T cells were sorted with FACS or magnetic beads. The source is a human donor with aplastic anemia. Sequencing used sorted CD4+, CD8+, or CD8+CD57+ T cells (not recorded which) from PBMCs.

The CDR3 region: CASLRGGDEQYF. The sequence in DNA is TGTGCCAGCCTTCGAGGGGGGGACGAGCAGTACTTC. The chain links TRBV11-2 with TRBJ2-7, with a tentative D gene TRBD2 over 7 matching bases. The CDR3 goes from the cysteine to the phenylalanine over 12 residues. The sequence is cut down to CDR3 DNA, 36 bases in frame from base 1. Between the V and J ends, shortened by 8 bases and 5 bases respectively, the junction contains 13 bases. Sequences SGHAT (CDR1) and FQNNGV (CDR2) are obtained from the germline V gene.